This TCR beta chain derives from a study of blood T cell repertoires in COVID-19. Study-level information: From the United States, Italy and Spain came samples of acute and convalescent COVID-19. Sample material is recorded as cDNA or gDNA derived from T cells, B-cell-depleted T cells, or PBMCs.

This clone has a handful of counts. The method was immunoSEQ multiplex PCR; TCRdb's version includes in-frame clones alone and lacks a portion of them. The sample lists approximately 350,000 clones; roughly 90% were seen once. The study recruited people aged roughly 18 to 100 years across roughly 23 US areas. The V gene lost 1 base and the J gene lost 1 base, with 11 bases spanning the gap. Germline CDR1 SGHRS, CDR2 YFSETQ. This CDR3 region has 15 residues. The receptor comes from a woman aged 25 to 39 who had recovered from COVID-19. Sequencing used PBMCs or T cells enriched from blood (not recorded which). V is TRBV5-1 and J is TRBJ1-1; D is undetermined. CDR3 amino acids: CASSLQVMGNTEAFF. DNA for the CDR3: TGCGCCAGCAGCTTGCAGGTTATGGGGAACACTGAAGCTTTCTTT. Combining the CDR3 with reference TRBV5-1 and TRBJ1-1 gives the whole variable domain KAGVTQTPRYLIKTRGQQVTLSCSPISGHRSVSWYQQTPGQGLQFLFEYFSETQRNKGNFPGRFSGRQFSNSRSEMNVSTLELGDSALYLCASSLQVMGNTEAFFGQGTRLTVV.